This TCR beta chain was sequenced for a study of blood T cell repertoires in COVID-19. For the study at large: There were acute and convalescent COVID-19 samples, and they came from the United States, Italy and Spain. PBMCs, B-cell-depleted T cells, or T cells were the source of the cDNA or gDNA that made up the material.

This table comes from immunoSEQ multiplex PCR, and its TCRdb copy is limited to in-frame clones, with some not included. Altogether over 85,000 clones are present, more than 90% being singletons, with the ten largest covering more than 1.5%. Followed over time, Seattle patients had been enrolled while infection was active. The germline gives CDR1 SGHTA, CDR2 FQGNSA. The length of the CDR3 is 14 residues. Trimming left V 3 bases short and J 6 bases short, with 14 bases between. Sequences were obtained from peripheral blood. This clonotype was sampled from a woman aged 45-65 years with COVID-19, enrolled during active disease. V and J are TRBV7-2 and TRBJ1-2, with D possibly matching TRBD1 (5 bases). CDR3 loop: CASSLGGLTNGYTF. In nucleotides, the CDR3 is TGTGCCAGCAGCTTGGGGGGGTTAACTAATGGCTACACCTTC.